This T cell receptor beta chain originates from a study of shared clonotypes between healthy human individuals. Study findings and constraints: Generation probability values for non-shared clonotypes were lower than those for clonotypes shared by all four donors.

Genomic DNA (from each subset) was split evenly across several immunoSEQ plates. Sequencing used immunoSEQ multiplex PCR; TCRdb keeps in-frame clones, though not all of them. The top ten hold around 2% of the sample, which has around 720,000 clones, 60% to 75% seen once. With respect to this clone: Its antigen is currently unknown.

The J segment lost 4 bases and the V segment lost 4 bases, leaving 3 bases of the junction unmatched. This CDR3 spans 13 amino acids. Germline V gene data show CDR1 as SGHNT and CDR2 as YYREEE (reference sequence). This rearrangement joins TRBV5-4 to TRBJ1-1; 8 nucleotides line up with TRBD1. The sample consisted of memory CD4+ T cells sorted from blood. Subset noted: CD45RA-negative fraction. The sequence was obtained from a woman aged 30 to 39 in good health. This CDR3 is CASSPQGVTEAFF. In DNA form, the CDR3 reads TGTGCCAGCAGCCCACAGGGGGTCACTGAAGCTTTCTTT.